These 19 T cell receptor beta chains were sequenced from one sample in a study of blood T cell repertoires in COVID-19. Here immunoSEQ multiplex PCR was the method, and the copy in TCRdb shows in-frame clones only, minus some. This sample has about 140,000 clones, with 84% found just once. Sequenced material: peripheral blood. These receptors all come from a woman aged 55-75 years with acute or convalescent COVID-19.

This sequence joins TRBV7-2 and TRBJ1-5; D ambiguous. The germline CDR1 and CDR2 sequences are SGHTA and FQGNSA. Trimming removed 3 bases from V and 6 bases from J, with 9 bases in between. CDR3 length: 13 residues. CDR3 in amino acids: CASSFDKSQPQHF. The CDR3, as DNA: TGTGCCAGCAGCTTCGACAAGAGTCAGCCCCAGCATTTT.

CDR3 loop: CAWSVDRVNSPLHF. The CDR3 DNA sequence: TGTGCCTGGAGTGTGGACAGGGTCAATTCACCCCTCCACTTT. The genes are TRBV30 and TRBJ1-6; TRBD1 agrees at 8 bases. The ends lost 0 bases at V and 7 bases at J; junction bases unmatched: 2. This CDR3 has 14 residues. Germline loops: CDR1 GTSNPN, CDR2 SVGIG (reference sequence).

This chain links TRBV5-5 with TRBJ2-1; D might be TRBD2 (5 bases). CDR3 length equals 13 residues. Per the germline V gene, CDR1 is SGHKS and CDR2 is YYEKEE (reference sequence). The germline V and J ends were trimmed by 0 bases and 10 bases, with 11 bases remaining between them. Here the CDR3 reads CASSLDVSGEQFF. CDR3 in DNA: TGTGCCAGCAGCTTGGACGTGTCGGGGGAGCAGTTCTTC. The complete variable domain, with remaining parts taken from reference TRBV5-5 and TRBJ2-1, reads DAGVTQSPTHLIKTRGQQVTLRCSPISGHKSVSWYQQVLGQGPQFIFQYYEKEERGRGNFPDRFSARQFPNYSSELNVNALLLGDSALYLCASSLDVSGEQFFGPGTRLTVL.

CDR3 nucleotides: TGTGCCAGCTCACCAGTGGCAGGGCGCACTGAAGCTTTCTTT. Translated: CASSPVAGRTEAFF. The chain recombines TRBV18 with TRBJ1-1; possibly TRBD1 for D (5 bases). This CDR3 spans 14 amino acids. V was trimmed by 2 bases and J by 4 bases, leaving 11 bases between them. Germline V gene data show CDR1 as KGHSH and CDR2 as LQKENI. Full variable domain (outside the CDR3, taken from reference TRBV18 and TRBJ1-1): NAGVMQNPRHLVRRRGQEARLRCSPMKGHSHVYWYRQLPEEGLKFMVYLQKENIIDESGMPKERFSAEFPKEGPSILRIQQVVRGDSAAYFCASSPVAGRTEAFFGQGTRLTVV.

The V and J genes are TRBV7-9 and TRBJ2-3; no clear D gene. Trimming stripped 1 base from V and 6 bases from J, with 5 bases between. The CDR3 consists of 12 residues. Germline V gene sequence: CDR1 SEHNR, CDR2 FQNEAQ (reference sequence). DNA for the CDR3: TGTGCCAGCAGCTTAGTCTACGATACGCAGTATTTT. Amino acid sequence: CASSLVYDTQYF.

The gene calls are TRBV1 and TRBJ2-1; the table's D call, TRBD1, was not checked against the DNA. TRBV1 is a pseudogene locus. This CDR3 is built from 18 residues. The DNA of the CDR3 is TGCACCAGCAGCCAAGAAGACCAACAGGGGGCGGTCTACAATGAGCAGTTCTTC. This codes for CTSSQEDQQGAVYNEQFF.

For the CDR3, the DNA is TGTGCCAGCAGTTGGGCGCCAAACTACGAGCAGTACTTC. Protein: CASSWAPNYEQYF. The J gene is TRBJ2-7, the V gene TRBV27; D remains unclear. The V gene's germline CDR1 is MNHEY and CDR2 SMNVEV (reference sequence). V lost 4 bases and J lost 3, with 10 bases in between. The CDR3 totals 13 residues.

Comments on this clone: Other DNA sequences within the sample encode an identical CDR3. This rearrangement joins TRBV28 to TRBJ2-3; D remains unclear. V was cut by 3 bases and J by 6 bases, with 4 bases left in between. CDR3 size: 11 residues. Germline V lookup: CDR1 MDHEN, CDR2 SYDVKM. The CDR3 nucleotides read TGTGCCAGCAGTTTTTCTGATACGCAGTATTTT. This sequence encodes CASSFSDTQYF. Looking up the rest from reference TRBV28 and TRBJ2-3 gives the full variable domain: DVKVTQSSRYLVKRTGEKVFLECVQDMDHENMFWYRQDPGLGLRLIYFSYDVKMKEKGDIPEGYSVSREKKERFSLILESASTNQTSMYLCASSFSDTQYFGPGTRLTVL.

The V gene is TRBV7-2, the J gene TRBJ2-1; 8 positions agree with TRBD2. Germline CDR1 is SGHTA and CDR2 is FQGNSA. The CDR3 consists of 16 residues. With V trimmed by 1 base and J by 7 bases, 9 bases remained unmatched. As DNA, the CDR3 is TGTGCCAGCAGCTTAGTGGGCAGCGGGAGTGTTAATGAGCAGTTCTTC. Encoded protein: CASSLVGSGSVNEQFF. The variable domain in full, with the rest retrieved from reference TRBV7-2 and TRBJ2-1, is GAGVSQSPSNKVTEKGKDVELRCDPISGHTALYWYRQSLGQGLEFLIYFQGNSAPDKSGLPSDRFSAERTGGSVSTLTIQRTQQEDSAVYLCASSLVGSGSVNEQFFGPGTRLTVL.

To note about this clone: Sequence at one end of the junction differs from germline and may be a read error. This chain connects TRBV3-1 (or the pseudogene TRBV3-2) to TRBJ2-7; perhaps TRBD2 as D (6 bases). Looked up from germline, CDR1 is LGHDT and CDR2 is YNNKEL (reference sequence). The CDR3 totals 13 residues. The CDR3 region is CASSHNTGGSCVF. The CDR3 coding sequence is TGTGCCAGCAGCCACAATACAGGAGGGAGTTGTGTTTTC.

The chain employs TRBV6-2 or TRBV6-3 and TRBJ1-4; D remains ambiguous. The CDR3 runs 14 residues. Trimming shortened V by 0 bases and J by 11 bases, and 13 bases separated the two germline ends. Germline V CDR1 and CDR2: MNHEY, SVGEGT. CDR3 protein: CASSYSVTKEKLFF. CDR3 bases: TGTGCCAGCAGTTACTCTGTAACTAAAGAGAAACTGTTTTTT.

In its sample, this clone was seen once. The sample carries other DNA sequences with the same CDR3. V is TRBV12-5 and J is TRBJ2-1, with 7 bases identical to TRBD1. Per germline, CDR1 LGHNT and CDR2 FRNRAP. V dropped 1 base and J dropped 6; count of bases not matched to a gene: 0. This CDR3 is 13 amino acids long. This chain's CDR3 is CASGLAGGNEQFF. In nucleotides, the CDR3 is TGTGCTAGTGGTTTGGCAGGGGGCAATGAGCAGTTCTTC.

The chain joins TRBV9 to TRBJ2-1; TRBD2 might be the D (7 bases). The length of the CDR3 is 15 residues. V was cut by 4 bases and J by 6 bases, with 17 bases left in between. Germline loops: CDR1 SGDLS, CDR2 YYNGEE. CDR3 DNA sequence: TGTGCCAGCAGCCTAGGGGGGGGACCCCGCAATGAGCAGTTCTTC. Translation: CASSLGGGPRNEQFF.

The rearrangement joins TRBV4-2 to TRBJ2-1, with 13 bases that match TRBD2. This CDR3 region has 19 residues. Germline values: CDR1 LGHNA, CDR2 YNFKEQ. The J segment lost 0 bases and the V segment lost 8 bases, leaving 13 bases of the junction unmatched. CDR3 in amino acids: CASGRGLAGPESSYNEQFF. The CDR3 region has the DNA TGTGCCAGCGGCCGGGGACTAGCGGGACCCGAGAGCTCCTACAATGAGCAGTTCTTC.

Only one count was recorded for this clone. The CDR3 region has the DNA TGTGCCAGCAGTTACGCCGGGACTTCTAACGAGCAGTTCTTC. It yields the protein CASSYAGTSNEQFF. This chain connects TRBV6-6 to TRBJ2-1, with D possibly matching TRBD2 (6 bases). V was cut by 2 bases and J by 10 bases, with 15 bases left in between. Germline V lookup: CDR1 MNHNY, CDR2 SVGAGI (reference sequence). This CDR3 is 14 amino acids long.

V is TRBV2 and J is TRBJ1-4; TRBD1 matches 9 bases. Germline loops: CDR1 SNHLY, CDR2 FYNNEI. This CDR3 region has 13 residues. V gave up 7 bases and J gave up 6 bases; unmatched junction bases: 3. This chain's CDR3 is CASNRDRDEKLFF. The CDR3 nucleotides are TGTGCCAGCAACCGGGACAGGGATGAAAAACTGTTTTTT.

As DNA, the CDR3 is TGTGCCAGCGTCCAGCGCCATGAGCAGTTCTTC. Translating gives CASVQRHEQFF. This rearrangement joins TRBV6-5 to TRBJ2-1; no reliable D call. This CDR3 spans 11 amino acids. V was clipped by 8 bases and J by 8 bases, with 10 bases between them. CDR1 and CDR2 (germline): MNHEY, SVGAGI.

The chain employs TRBV3-1 (or the pseudogene TRBV3-2) and TRBJ1-1; D is possibly TRBD1 (6 bases). CDR3 length equals 14 residues. Germline V gene data show CDR1 as LGHDT and CDR2 as YNNKEL (reference sequence). Trimming pared 4 bases from V and 5 bases from J, leaving 14 bases between. CDR3 sequence (DNA): TGTGCCAGCAGCCTCCGACAGGCCCGAACTGAAGCTTTCTTT. Amino acids: CASSLRQARTEAFF.

The chain is built from TRBV9 and TRBJ2-1; D is ambiguous. Germline CDR1 reads SGDLS; CDR2 reads YYNGEE. This CDR3 spans 15 amino acids. V was cut by 4 bases and J by 0 bases, with 11 bases left in between. The CDR3, as DNA: TGTGCCAGCAGCCTCACTCCGAGCTCCTACAATGAGCAGTTCTTC. Translated, it gives CASSLTPSSYNEQFF.